What follows describes a single TCR beta chain. The table came from immunoSEQ multiplex PCR; TCRdb's copy has only in-frame clones and leaves some out. The sample shows some 93,000 clones, roughly 92% of them seen only once. This CDR3 has 14 amino acids. CDR1 and CDR2 (germline): SGHRS, YFSETQ. V lost 4 bases and J lost 1, with 12 bases in between. These data originate in a study of PD-1 blockade in classical Hodgkin lymphoma. Relapse was seen in all patients after autologous stem cell transplantation, and brentuximab vedotin exposure was variable. This TCR was recovered from a human donor with classical Hodgkin lymphoma. The source was peripheral blood mononuclear cells (PBMCs), collected at baseline. The chain is built from TRBV5-1 and TRBJ2-7, with no clear D. The chain's CDR3 is CASSVRGSSYEQYF. For the CDR3, the DNA is TGCGCCAGCAGCGTTAGAGGTTCGTCCTACGAGCAGTACTTC.